The T cell receptor (beta chain) described here comes from a study of cytomegalovirus exposure and HLA in healthy donors. About the research overall: The roughly 120 validation repertoires, a later analysis reported, used the same platform as the 700 or so repertoires from the first cohort.

Here immunoSEQ multiplex PCR was the method, and the copy in TCRdb shows in-frame clones only, minus some. The sample has 150,000 to 170,000 clones, about 86% seen once. General study points: Published work reported that the classifier diagnosed cytomegalovirus status with high specificity and sensitivity. Most TCR sequences were rare, but some public TCRs occurred in many donors.

This CDR3 contains 16 residues. The germline CDR1 and CDR2 sequences are MNHEY and SVGAGI. V lost 2 bases to trimming and J lost 3 bases, with 16 bases between them. In the case of this clone: Its matching antigen is unknown.

Separate from the approximately 670-subject first cohort was the approximately 110-subject validation cohort, to which the donors belonged. The chain links TRBV6-5 to TRBJ1-1; possible D gene TRBD1, 5 bases. The sequencing input was PBMCs. This sequence originates from a human donor in good health. The CDR3 DNA is TGTGCCAGCAGTTACGTTAGTGGGGGGACCGACACTGAAGCTTTCTTT. Translated, it gives CASSYVSGGTDTEAFF.